Each of the 30 T cell receptor beta chains below was sequenced from the same sample in a study of graft-versus-host responses after intestinal transplantation. Responders labeled with CFSE (around 200,000) were plated with around 200,000 irradiated, violet-dye-labeled stimulators. Profiling relied on immunoSEQ multiplex PCR, and the TCRdb table lists in-frame clones only, not all of them. The top ten hold roughly 2.2% of the sample, which has some 14,000 clones, about a third seen once. Specimen: alloreactive CD8+ T cells from a mixed lymphocyte reaction culture, collected before intestinal transplant. Subset here: CFSE-low proliferating T cells sorted from approximately 6-day pre-transplant mixed lymphocyte reaction (GvH or HvG direction). These receptors all come from a human patient who received an intestinal transplant.

V and J are TRBV6-5 and TRBJ1-1; no definite D call. Germline lookup yields CDR1 MNHEY and CDR2 SVGAGI. Trimming took 4 bases from V and 5 from J, leaving 5 bases between them. This CDR3 contains 11 residues. Here the CDR3 reads CASSWGTEAFF. The CDR3 DNA reads TGTGCCAGCAGTTGGGGAACTGAAGCTTTCTTT.

This clone occurred a few times. The chain is built from TRBV9 and TRBJ2-1; TRBD2 aligns across 8 bases. V shed 0 bases and J 5 bases; nucleotides not matched to a gene: 4. Germline-derived CDR1 and CDR2 are SGDLS and YYNGEE. CDR3 length: 15 amino acids. CDR3 nucleotides: TGTGCCAGCAGCGTAGGCGGGGGGACGCACAATGAGCAGTTCTTC. It yields the protein CASSVGGGTHNEQFF. Full variable domain (remainder filled in from reference TRBV9 and TRBJ2-1): DSGVTQTPKHLITATGQRVTLRCSPRSGDLSVYWYQQSLDQGLQFLIQYYNGEERAKGNILERFSAQQFPDLHSELNLSSLELGDSALYFCASSVGGGTHNEQFFGPGTRLTVL.

This chain links TRBV7-8 with TRBJ2-3; 9 bases agree with TRBD1. CDR3 length equals 16 residues. Trimming cost V 5 bases and J 3 bases; bases outside gene matches: 9. CDR1 is SGHVS, CDR2 FQNEAQ, per germline. The CDR3, as DNA: TGTGCCAGCAGCCCAGGACAGGGGTTGTCGACAGATACGCAGTATTTT. As protein: CASSPGQGLSTDTQYF.

This clone was observed a handful of times. This chain joins TRBV11-2 and TRBJ2-7, with D unclear. V was clipped by 1 base and J by 2 bases, with 6 bases between them. There are 13 residues in the CDR3. Germline loops: CDR1 SGHAT, CDR2 FQNNGV. The CDR3 coding sequence is TGTGCCAGCAGCTTAGGGCAGACCTACGAGCAGTACTTC. Protein product: CASSLGQTYEQYF. Variable domain in full (rest from reference TRBV11-2 and TRBJ2-7): EAGVAQSPRYKIIEKRQSVAFWCNPISGHATLYWYQQILGQGPKLLIQFQNNGVVDDSQLPKDRFSAERLKGVDSTLKIQPAKLEDSAVYLCASSLGQTYEQYFGPGTRLTVT.

The chain combines TRBV4-2 with TRBJ2-7, with D perhaps matching TRBD1 (5 bases). V was trimmed by 0 bases and J by 13 bases, leaving 13 bases between them. The germline V gene has CDR1 LGHNA and CDR2 YNFKEQ. The CDR3 contains 12 residues. The CDR3 here is CASSQDRQGLYF. The CDR3, as DNA: TGTGCCAGCAGCCAAGATCGCCAGGGCCTTTACTTC.

CDR3 region: CASSLRWDRGPGNTIYF. CDR3 coding DNA: TGTGCCAGCAGCTTAAGGTGGGACAGGGGGCCCGGAAACACCATATATTTT. The rearrangement uses TRBV11-2 and TRBJ1-3; TRBD1 aligns across 12 bases. V shed 2 bases and J 4 bases; nucleotides not matched to a gene: 6. The CDR3 consists of 17 residues. Looked up from germline, CDR1 is SGHAT and CDR2 is FQNNGV.

This clone was seen more than once but under ten times. CDR3 region: CASSPGQGSGEQYF. CDR3 in DNA: TGCGCCAGCAGCCCCGGACAGGGGTCGGGCGAGCAGTACTTC. The rearrangement uses TRBV4-1 and TRBJ2-7; 9 bases fit TRBD1. The CDR3 is 14 amino acids. Looked up from germline, CDR1 is MGHRA and CDR2 is YSYEKL. Trimming at V came to 4 bases and at J to 6 bases, leaving 7 bases not matched to a gene.

In this sample, this clone turned up a few times. This rearrangement joins TRBV5-1 to TRBJ1-1; D gene ambiguous. V lost 5 bases and J lost 3, with 5 bases in between. The germline V gene encodes CDR1 SGHRS and CDR2 YFSETQ. This CDR3 has 11 residues. In DNA, the CDR3 is TGCGCCAGCAGTCAGGACACTGAAGCTTTCTTT. It codes for CASSQDTEAFF.

CDR3 bases: TGCGCCAGCAGCTTGGCAGTAGGGGCCGAGCAGTACTTC. Its protein product is CASSLAVGAEQYF. The chain uses TRBV5-1 and TRBJ2-7; D is perhaps TRBD1 (5 bases). CDR3 length: 13 residues. The V end lost 0 bases, the J end lost 6 bases, and 10 bases lay between the germline ends. Looked up from germline, CDR1 is SGHRS and CDR2 is YFSETQ.

This chain connects TRBV30 to TRBJ1-1; maybe TRBD1 (5 bases). In germline, CDR1 is GTSNPN, CDR2 SVGIG (reference sequence). The CDR3 has 11 residues. Trimming stripped 7 bases from V and 3 bases from J, with 9 bases between. This CDR3 is CALDIYTEAFF. CDR3 bases: TGTGCCTTGGACATCTACACTGAAGCTTTCTTT.

This clone is categorized as medium-sized. The gene calls are TRBV4-2 and TRBJ2-7; D is uncertain. Trimming stripped 1 base from V and 6 bases from J, with 4 bases between. This CDR3 region has 11 residues. The germline gives CDR1 LGHNA, CDR2 YNFKEQ. CDR3 bases: TGTGCCAGCAGCCAAGGGTCCGAGCAGTACTTC. This gives the protein CASSQGSEQYF.

This chain links TRBV4-1 with TRBJ1-2; a weak D match, TRBD1 (5 bases). V lost 4 bases to trimming and J lost 4 bases, with 19 bases between them. CDR1 is MGHRA and CDR2 is YSYEKL in the germline V gene. CDR3 size: 16 residues. Written as DNA, the CDR3 is TGCGCCAGCAGCCGCCGCTTTATCCCACAGGTCTATGGCTACACCTTC. Translated: CASSRRFIPQVYGYTF.

This chain uses TRBV27 with TRBJ2-3; TRBD2 matches at 10 bases. The CDR3 length is 16 residues. With V trimmed by 2 bases and J by 7 bases, 9 bases remained unmatched. Germline V gene data show CDR1 as MNHEY and CDR2 as SMNVEV (reference sequence). CDR3 sequence: CASSLQRAGGANTQYF. In DNA form, the CDR3 reads TGTGCCAGCAGTTTACAAAGAGCGGGGGGGGCCAATACGCAGTATTTT.

The J gene is TRBJ1-4, the V gene TRBV6-5, with D possibly being TRBD1 (6 bases). The CDR3 has 15 amino acids. The V end was cut by 2 bases, the J end by 5 bases, with 12 bases between. The germline CDR1 and CDR2 sequences are MNHEY and SVGAGI. The CDR3 spells CASSYGSGVNEKLFF. CDR3 sequence (DNA): TGTGCCAGCAGTTACGGGTCAGGGGTCAATGAAAAACTGTTTTTT.

The chain links TRBV27 to TRBJ2-6, with 8 bases matching TRBD1. The V gene end was trimmed by 6 bases and the J gene end by 0 bases; junction bases not matched to a gene: 10. There are 18 residues in the CDR3. CDR1 is MNHEY and CDR2 is SMNVEV in the germline V gene (reference sequence). The CDR3 DNA sequence: TGTGCCAGCAGACCTACAGGGGGAAGACCCTCTGGGGCCAACGTCCTGACTTTC. This gives the protein CASRPTGGRPSGANVLTF. The entire variable domain, with the rest obtained from reference TRBV27 and TRBJ2-6, is as follows: EAQVTQNPRYLITVTGKKLTVTCSQNMNHEYMSWYRQDPGLGLRQIYYSMNVEVTDKGDVPEGYKVSRKEKRNFPLILESPSPNQTSLYFCASRPTGGRPSGANVLTFGAGSRLTVL.

The chain combines TRBV2 with TRBJ2-3; TRBD2 aligns across 8 bases. The trim removed 4 bases at V and 6 bases at J, leaving 12 bases unmatched. The CDR3 is 16 residues long. Germline lookup yields CDR1 SNHLY and CDR2 FYNNEI. CDR3 amino acids: CASSVQAGVIRDTQYF. The CDR3 nucleotides read TGTGCCAGCAGTGTTCAAGCGGGGGTTATTCGGGATACGCAGTATTTT.

The chain recombines TRBV4-1 with TRBJ2-5; D unclear. CDR1 MGHRA and CDR2 YSYEKL come from the germline V gene. This CDR3 has 15 amino acids. V lost 4 bases and J lost 6, with 18 bases in between. The CDR3: CASSPPHKIPKTQYF. The CDR3 DNA reads as TGCGCCAGCAGCCCACCGCATAAGATACCGAAGACCCAGTACTTC.

The genes are TRBV4-1 and TRBJ2-2, with no clear D. The V end lost 0 bases, the J end lost 0 bases, and 11 bases lay between the germline ends. Looked up from germline, CDR1 is MGHRA and CDR2 is YSYEKL. The CDR3 spans 17 residues. This CDR3 reads CASSQEPASSNTGELFF. In DNA, the CDR3 is TGCGCCAGCAGCCAAGAGCCCGCCAGTTCGAACACCGGGGAGCTGTTTTTT.

The chain couples TRBV27 to TRBJ2-7; weak D call: TRBD2 (7 bases). The CDR3 runs 15 residues. The ends were cut back, 1 base at V and 0 bases at J, with 10 bases in the middle. Per germline, CDR1 MNHEY and CDR2 SMNVEV (reference sequence). The DNA of the CDR3 is TGTGCCAGCAGTTTATTCGGGGGGCTCTCCTACGAGCAGTACTTC. Translation: CASSLFGGLSYEQYF.

The chain joins TRBV27 to TRBJ2-1, with 7 bases aligning to TRBD2. The CDR3 has 14 amino acids. The germline gives CDR1 MNHEY, CDR2 SMNVEV (reference sequence). V shed 3 bases and J 6 bases; nucleotides not matched to a gene: 5. CDR3 sequence (DNA): TGTGCCAGCAGTTTCTATGGCGGGGGCAATGAGCAGTTCTTC. Protein sequence: CASSFYGGGNEQFF.

The chain combines TRBV5-1 with TRBJ1-1, with D unresolved. Trimming took off 4 bases at V and 0 bases at J, with 10 bases between the two ends. The CDR3 has 14 amino acids. Germline CDR1 reads SGHRS; CDR2 reads YFSETQ. The CDR3 bases are TGCGCCAGCAGCATCCACCGTGTGAACACTGAAGCTTTCTTT. Its translation: CASSIHRVNTEAFF. The full variable domain, in which reference TRBV5-1 and TRBJ1-1 provide the parts outside the CDR3, is KAGVTQTPRYLIKTRGQQVTLSCSPISGHRSVSWYQQTPGQGLQFLFEYFSETQRNKGNFPGRFSGRQFSNSRSEMNVSTLELGDSALYLCASSIHRVNTEAFFGQGTRLTVV.

This clone has only a few counts. The chain employs TRBV10-2 and TRBJ2-7; D not certain. The CDR3 has 11 amino acids. The germline CDR1 and CDR2 sequences are WSHSY and SAAADI. Trimming cost V 11 bases and J 4 bases, with 12 bases left between them. CDR3 sequence: CARGPTYEQYF. CDR3 sequence (DNA): TGCGCCCGCGGACCGACATACGAGCAGTACTTC.

Only a few counts were recorded for this clone. Written as DNA, the CDR3 is TGTGCCAGCAGCTTGAGGAGTAGCAATCAGCCCCAGCATTTT. Protein product: CASSLRSSNQPQHF. The rearrangement joins TRBV5-6 to TRBJ1-5; D gene unclear. V shed 1 base and J shed 0 bases, with 5 bases lying between them. The germline CDR1 and CDR2 sequences are SGHDT and YYEEEE. This CDR3 is built from 14 residues.

A few counts support this clone. A read error is possible here, since a much larger clone lies one base away. The chain is built from TRBV4-2 and TRBJ1-6; D unclear. V was trimmed by 4 bases and J by 10 bases, leaving 11 bases between them. The CDR3 totals 13 residues. Germline CDR1 is LGHNA and CDR2 is YNFKEQ. CDR3 loop: CASSRSPGSPLHF. CDR3 coding DNA: TGTGCCAGCAGCCGGAGCCCAGGCTCACCCCTCCACTTT.

J is TRBJ2-1 and V is TRBV5-6, with no clear D. The CDR3 runs to 14 residues. Germline V CDR1 and CDR2: SGHDT, YYEEEE. V was clipped by 0 bases and J by 4 bases, with 8 bases between them. This chain's CDR3 is CASSLVSEYNEQFF. Written as DNA, the CDR3 is TGTGCCAGCAGCTTGGTATCAGAATACAATGAGCAGTTCTTC.

This clone showed up just a few times. The gene calls are TRBV11-3 and TRBJ2-7, with D tentatively TRBD1 or TRBD2 (5 bases each). V was trimmed by 4 bases and J by 0 bases, leaving 7 bases between them. The CDR3 is 13 amino acids. Germline CDR1 is SGHNT and CDR2 is YENEEA. This chain's CDR3 is CASSWDGSYEQYF. In DNA form, the CDR3 reads TGTGCCAGCAGCTGGGACGGCTCCTACGAGCAGTACTTC.

This clone was observed a few times. The genes are TRBV29-1 and TRBJ2-1, with D maybe TRBD2 (7 bases). Trimming stripped 1 base from V and 8 bases from J, with 12 bases between. CDR3 length equals 13 residues. Germline CDR1 and CDR2: SQVTM and ANQGSEA. The DNA for the CDR3 is TGCAGCGTTGAAGTGGGGGGGGCTTATGAGCAGTTCTTC. This encodes CSVEVGGAYEQFF.

This chain joins TRBV19 and TRBJ1-1; no definite D call. Germline CDR1 and CDR2: LNHDA and SQIVND (reference sequence). The CDR3 totals 13 residues. The ends were cut back, 1 base at V and 0 bases at J, with 3 bases in the middle. In DNA, the CDR3 is TGTGCCAGTAGTATAGGTGTGAACACTGAAGCTTTCTTT. Amino acid sequence: CASSIGVNTEAFF.

This CDR3 reads CASSVPGGYNSPLHF. The CDR3 DNA follows: TGTGCCAGCAGCGTACCGGGAGGGTATAATTCACCCCTCCACTTT. The rearrangement joins TRBV7-2 to TRBJ1-6; D call uncertain. V lost 5 bases to trimming and J lost 4 bases, with 12 bases between them. Germline V gene data show CDR1 as SGHTA and CDR2 as FQGNSA. This CDR3 comprises 15 residues.

By share of the sample, this clone is medium-sized. This chain connects TRBV5-5 to TRBJ1-3, with 8 bases lining up with TRBD1. V shed 4 bases, J shed 4 bases, and the junction held 4 bases outside the gene matches. The CDR3 consists of 14 residues. Germline-derived CDR1 and CDR2 are SGHKS and YYEKEE (reference sequence). The CDR3 protein is CASSPTGVGNTIYF. DNA for the CDR3: TGTGCCAGCAGCCCGACAGGGGTCGGAAACACCATATATTTT.